This T cell receptor beta chain is drawn from a study of T cell repertoires in cytomegalovirus infection. At the level of the study: Indications of both CMV infection and matching HLA type were provided by public TCR beta signatures. Study outcomes and limitations: Carriers of CMV plus the relevant HLA were identified by cumulative public TCR beta family frequency. HLA-C-restricted CMV-specific TCR beta clonotypes prevailed in the ex vivo response.

This clonotype has ten or more counts. As yet, its antigen is unknown. From the reads, TCRdb called clonotypes with MiXCR, one entry per CDR3 protein. The sample consists of about 600,000 distinct CDR3 sequences, 24% of them appearing once. This CDR3 is built from 16 residues. Germline loops: CDR1 SGHTA, CDR2 FQGNSA. Trimming removed 5 bases from V and 5 bases from J; junction bases left unmatched: 8. The sequenced sample consisted of CD8+ T cells from PBMCs. The source is a human donor in good health (CMV status not recorded). Some clones in this sample may be carry-over from other donors' samples. The V and J genes are TRBV7-2 and TRBJ2-3, with TRBD2 identical over 12 bases. CDR3 nucleotide sequence: TGTGCCAGCAGCGCCCTAGCGGGGGGGCCGGGAGATACGCAGTATTTT. This sequence encodes CASSALAGGPGDTQYF.